This T cell receptor beta chain was obtained from a study of yellow fever vaccine responses in identical twins. Using its own MiXCR run on the RT-PCR reads, TCRdb lists one record per CDR3 protein. The top ten hold 1.8% of the sample, which has around 15,000 distinct CDR3 sequences, approximately 80% seen once. This clonotype has only a few counts. Its antigen is not known. Study outcomes and limitations: Twins reportedly showed a vaccine T cell response that seemed partly convergent and partly personalized.

In germline, CDR1 is MNHEY, CDR2 SVGEGT. The CDR3 contains 14 residues. Trimming removed 2 bases at V and 6 bases at J, with 13 bases between. The sample consisted of T cells from blood (PBMCs), unsorted or a sorted subset (not recorded which), taken before or after yellow fever vaccination (not recorded which). This chain links TRBV6-2 or TRBV6-3 with TRBJ1-1; no clear D gene. This TCR was recovered from a woman under 30 who received the yellow fever vaccine. This chain's CDR3 is CASSYAGSRAEAFF. Written as DNA, the CDR3 is TGTGCCAGCAGTTACGCGGGGAGTCGGGCTGAAGCTTTCTTT.